This TCR beta chain was retrieved from a study of T-cell memory formation after mild COVID-19. Per germline, CDR1 SGHNT and CDR2 YYREEE (reference sequence). The V end lost 2 bases, the J end lost 4 bases, and 8 bases lay between the germline ends. The CDR3 has 13 residues. Each CDR3 protein gets one entry after TCRdb re-called the 5' RACE reads with MiXCR. The table records approximately 500,000 distinct CDR3 sequences, nearly 25% of them present only once. The rearrangement uses TRBV5-4 and TRBJ2-3, with unresolved D. Sequencing input: PBMCs or a T cell subset sorted from them (not recorded which). This receptor was taken from an adult woman who had mild COVID-19 (a few samples of this study predate the infection). Cell type and time point are not known. The CDR3 nucleotides read TGTGCCAGCAGCTTCAACGGCGCAGATACGCAGTATTTT. Protein: CASSFNGADTQYF. The complete variable domain, with remaining parts taken from reference TRBV5-4 and TRBJ2-3, reads ETGVTQSPTHLIKTRGQQVTLRCSSQSGHNTVSWYQQALGQGPQFIFQYYREEENGRGNFPPRFSGLQFPNYSSELNVNALELDDSALYLCASSFNGADTQYFGPGTRLTVL.